The 3 T cell receptor beta chains presented below share a single source sample, sequenced in a study of identical twins (dated by TCRdb to 2016 to 2017). Library method: 5' RACE. TCRdb names Illumina HiSeq 2000 as the instrument used. The public reads were quality trimmed at Q25 with fastp and then assembled into clones with MiXCR by TCRdb, keeping productive beta chains. Each entry merges the rows of one CDR3 protein and shows their most common DNA and genes. The table for this sample lists roughly 720,000 distinct CDR3 sequences; over 15% of them were counted only once. Around 13% of the sample rests with the top ten. The data were also submitted as part of a second study, on T cells expressing NK-cell markers.

Sequenced: PBMCs. These receptors were collected from a woman between 18 and 30 years old in good health.

The CDR3 loop reads CASSYVGGPNTGELFF. The CDR3 DNA reads as TGTGCCAGCAGTTACGTGGGAGGACCGAACACCGGGGAGCTGTTTTTT. The chain combines TRBV6-5 with TRBJ2-2, with D tentatively TRBD2 (6 bases). This CDR3 is 16 amino acids long. V lost 2 bases and J lost 0, with 10 bases in between. The germline V gene has CDR1 MNHEY and CDR2 SVGAGI.

The chain joins TRBV5-5 to TRBJ2-3; D call uncertain. Germline lookup yields CDR1 SGHKS and CDR2 YYEKEE (reference sequence). V was trimmed by 4 bases and J by 2 bases, leaving 11 bases between them. The length of the CDR3 is 14 residues. The CDR3 sequence: CASSLAPATDTQYF. CDR3 bases: TGTGCCAGCAGCCTCGCCCCCGCCACAGATACGCAGTATTTT.

The table lists this clonotype with a few counts. This chain connects TRBV20-1 to TRBJ1-4; D perhaps matches TRBD1 (6 bases). V lost 4 bases and J lost 0, with 12 bases in between. Per germline, CDR1 DFQATT and CDR2 SNEGSKA (reference sequence). The CDR3 totals 15 residues. CDR3 residues: CSAKYRVATNEKLFF. CDR3 DNA sequence: TGCAGTGCTAAGTACAGGGTTGCAACTAATGAAAAACTGTTTTTT.